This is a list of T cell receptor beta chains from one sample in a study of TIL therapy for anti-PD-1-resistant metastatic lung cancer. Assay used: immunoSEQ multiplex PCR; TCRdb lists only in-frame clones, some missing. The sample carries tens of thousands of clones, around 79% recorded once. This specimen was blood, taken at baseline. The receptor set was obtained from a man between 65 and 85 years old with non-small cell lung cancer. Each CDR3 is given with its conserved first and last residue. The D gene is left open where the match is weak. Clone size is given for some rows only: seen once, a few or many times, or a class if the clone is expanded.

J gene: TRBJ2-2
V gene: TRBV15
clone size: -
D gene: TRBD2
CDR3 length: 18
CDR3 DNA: TGTGCCACCAGCACCGGGACTAGCTGGCGAACGAACACCGGGGAGCTGTTTTTT
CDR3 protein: CATSTGTSWRTNTGELFF

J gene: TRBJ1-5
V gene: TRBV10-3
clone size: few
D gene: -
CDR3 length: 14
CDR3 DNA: TGTGCCATCAGTGAGTCCGCCGGGAATCAGCCCCAGCATTTT
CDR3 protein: CAISESAGNQPQHF

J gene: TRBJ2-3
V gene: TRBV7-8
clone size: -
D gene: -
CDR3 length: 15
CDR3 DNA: TGTGCCAGCAGCTTAGTTGGGCAGCCCACAGATACGCAGTATTTT
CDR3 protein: CASSLVGQPTDTQYF

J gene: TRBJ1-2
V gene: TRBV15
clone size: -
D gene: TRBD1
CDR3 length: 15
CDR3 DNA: TGTGCCACCAGCTTTGACAGGGCGTCGTTCTATGGCTACACCTTC
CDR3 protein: CATSFDRASFYGYTF

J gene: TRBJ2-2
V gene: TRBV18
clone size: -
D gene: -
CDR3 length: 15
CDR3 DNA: TGTGCCAGCTCACTCCAGGGAACGGGCACCGGGGAGCTGTTTTTT
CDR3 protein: CASSLQGTGTGELFF

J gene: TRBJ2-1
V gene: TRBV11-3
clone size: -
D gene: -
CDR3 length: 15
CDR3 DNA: TGTGCCAGCAGCTTAGGGGCCACCCAATACAATGAGCAGTTCTTC
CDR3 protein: CASSLGATQYNEQFF

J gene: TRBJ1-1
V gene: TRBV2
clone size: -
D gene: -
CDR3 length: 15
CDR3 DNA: TGTGCCAGCAGTGATCGGCAGGCGATGAACACTGAAGCTTTCTTT
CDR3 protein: CASSDRQAMNTEAFF

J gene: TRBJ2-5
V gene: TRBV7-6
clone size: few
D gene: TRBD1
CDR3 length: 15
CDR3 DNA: TGTGCCAGCAGCTCCCGGACAGGGCTGGGGGAGACCCAGTACTTC
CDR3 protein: CASSSRTGLGETQYF

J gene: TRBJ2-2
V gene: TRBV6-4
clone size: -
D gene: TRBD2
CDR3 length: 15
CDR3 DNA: TGTGCCAGCAGTCCGGGACTAGCAGTCACCGGGGAGCTGTTTTTT
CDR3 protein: CASSPGLAVTGELFF

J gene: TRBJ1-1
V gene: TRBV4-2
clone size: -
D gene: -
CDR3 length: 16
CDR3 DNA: TGTGCCAGCAGCCAAGATAGGGATCTGGGGAACACTGAAGCTTTCTTT
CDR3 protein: CASSQDRDLGNTEAFF

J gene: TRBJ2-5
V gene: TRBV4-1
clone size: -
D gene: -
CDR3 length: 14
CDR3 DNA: TGCGCCAGCAGCCAAGATCAGGGGGGAGAGACCCAGTACTTC
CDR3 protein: CASSQDQGGETQYF

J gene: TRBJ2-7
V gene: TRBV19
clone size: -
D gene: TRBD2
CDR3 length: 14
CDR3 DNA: TGTGCCAGTAGTATCAAAGCGGGAGTCCGCGAGCAGTACTTC
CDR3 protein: CASSIKAGVREQYF

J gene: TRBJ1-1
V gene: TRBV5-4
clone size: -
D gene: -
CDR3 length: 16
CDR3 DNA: TGTGCCAGCAGCTTCAGACGTCCGGGGGGAGGAACTGAAGCTTTCTTT
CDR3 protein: CASSFRRPGGGTEAFF

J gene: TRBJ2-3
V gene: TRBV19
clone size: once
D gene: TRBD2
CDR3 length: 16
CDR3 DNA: TGTGCCAGTAGTCCCCGACTAGCGGGGACCACAGATACGCAGTATTTT
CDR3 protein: CASSPRLAGTTDTQYF

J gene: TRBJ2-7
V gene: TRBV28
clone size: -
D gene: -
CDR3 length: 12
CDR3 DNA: TGTGCCACGGACAGCAGACTCTACGAGCAGTACTTC
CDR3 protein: CATDSRLYEQYF

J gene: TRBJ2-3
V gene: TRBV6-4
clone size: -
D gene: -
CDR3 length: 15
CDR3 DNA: TGTGCCAGCAGTCCACAGGGACTAAACACAGATACGCAGTATTTT
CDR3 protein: CASSPQGLNTDTQYF

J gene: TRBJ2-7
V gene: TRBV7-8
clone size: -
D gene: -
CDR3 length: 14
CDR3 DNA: TGTGCCAGCAGCTTCGCCGGGACTTCTTACGAGCAGTACTTC
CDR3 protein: CASSFAGTSYEQYF

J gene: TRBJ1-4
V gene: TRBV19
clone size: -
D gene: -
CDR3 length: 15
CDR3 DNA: TGTGCCAGTAGTTCCCTCGGGGCAACTAATGAAAAACTGTTTTTT
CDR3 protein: CASSSLGATNEKLFF

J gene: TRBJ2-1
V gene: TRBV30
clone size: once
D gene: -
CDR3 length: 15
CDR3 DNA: TGTGCCTGGAGTCGACAGTCAAGCTCCTACAATGAGCAGTTCTTC
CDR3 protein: CAWSRQSSSYNEQFF

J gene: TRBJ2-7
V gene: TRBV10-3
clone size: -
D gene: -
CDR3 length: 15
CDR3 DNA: TGTGCCATCAACGATCACGGGACGGGTTTCTACGAGCAGTACTTC
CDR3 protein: CAINDHGTGFYEQYF

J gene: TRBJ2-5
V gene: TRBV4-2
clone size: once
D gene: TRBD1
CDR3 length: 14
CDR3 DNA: TGTGCCAGCAGCCAAAGGACAGGGGGGGAGACCCAGTACTTC
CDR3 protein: CASSQRTGGETQYF

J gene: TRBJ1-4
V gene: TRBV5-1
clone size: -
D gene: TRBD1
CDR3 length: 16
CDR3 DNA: TGCGCCAGCAGCCCGCCCACAGGGGCAACTGTTGAAAAACTGTTTTTT
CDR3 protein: CASSPPTGATVEKLFF

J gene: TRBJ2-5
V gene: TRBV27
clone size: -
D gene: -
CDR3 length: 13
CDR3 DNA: TGTGCCAGCAGTTCCTCACGTGGAGAGACCCAGTACTTC
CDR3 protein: CASSSSRGETQYF

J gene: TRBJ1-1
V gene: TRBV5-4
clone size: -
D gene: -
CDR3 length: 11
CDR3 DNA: TGTGCCAGCAGCAATTACACTGAAGCTTTCTTT
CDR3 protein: CASSNYTEAFF

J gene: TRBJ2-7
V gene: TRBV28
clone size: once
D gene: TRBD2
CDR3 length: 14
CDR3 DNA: TGTGCCAGCAGTATAAATCTAGCGGGAATCGAGCAGTACTTC
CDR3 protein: CASSINLAGIEQYF

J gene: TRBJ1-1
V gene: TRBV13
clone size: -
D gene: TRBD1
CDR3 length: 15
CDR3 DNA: TGTGCCAGCAGCCCCTGGACAGGGGAATTGGGTGAAGCTTTCTTT
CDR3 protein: CASSPWTGELGEAFF

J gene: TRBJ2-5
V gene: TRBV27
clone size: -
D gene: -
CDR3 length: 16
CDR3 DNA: TGTGCCAGCAGTCAAAGGTCGGTTTGGTACCAAGAGACCCAGTACTTC
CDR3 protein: CASSQRSVWYQETQYF

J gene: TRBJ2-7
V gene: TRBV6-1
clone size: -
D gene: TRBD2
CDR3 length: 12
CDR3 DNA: TGTGCCAGCAGTGGGGTGGCTAGCGGGAAGTACTTC
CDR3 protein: CASSGVASGKYF

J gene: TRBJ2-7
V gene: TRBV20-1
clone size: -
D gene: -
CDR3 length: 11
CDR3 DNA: TGCAGTGCAGGGGTTGCCTACGAGCAGTACTTC
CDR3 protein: CSAGVAYEQYF

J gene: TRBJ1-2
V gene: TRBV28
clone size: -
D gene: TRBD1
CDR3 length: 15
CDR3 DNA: TGTGCCAGCAGGACAGGGTCTAGTTCTTTCTATGGCTACACCTTC
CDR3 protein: CASRTGSSSFYGYTF

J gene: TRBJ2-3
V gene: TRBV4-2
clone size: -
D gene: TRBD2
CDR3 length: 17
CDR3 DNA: TGTGCCAGCAGCCAACTAGGACTAGCGGGAGGGGCAGATACGCAGTATTTT
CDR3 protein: CASSQLGLAGGADTQYF

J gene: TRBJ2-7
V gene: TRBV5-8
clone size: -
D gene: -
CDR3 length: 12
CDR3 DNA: TGTGCCAGCAGCTTGGAAGGGACTCGCCAGTACTTC
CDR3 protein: CASSLEGTRQYF

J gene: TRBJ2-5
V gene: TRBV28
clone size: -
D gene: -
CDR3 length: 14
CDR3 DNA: TGTGCCAGCAGTTTCCCAGGGGAAGAAAAGACCCAGTACTTC
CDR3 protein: CASSFPGEEKTQYF

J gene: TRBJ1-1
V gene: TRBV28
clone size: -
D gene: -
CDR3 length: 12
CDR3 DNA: TGTGCCGCGGGAGTCTCTTTGACTGAAGCTTTCTTT
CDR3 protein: CAAGVSLTEAFF

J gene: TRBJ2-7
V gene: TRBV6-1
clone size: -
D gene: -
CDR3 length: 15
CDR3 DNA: TGTGCCAGCAGTGAAAGAGCACAGTCCAACTACGAGCAGTACTTC
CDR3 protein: CASSERAQSNYEQYF

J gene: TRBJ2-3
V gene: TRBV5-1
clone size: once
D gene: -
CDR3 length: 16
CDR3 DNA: TGCGCCAGCAGCTTGGCTGGGACGGCTAGCACAGATACGCAGTATTTT
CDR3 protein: CASSLAGTASTDTQYF

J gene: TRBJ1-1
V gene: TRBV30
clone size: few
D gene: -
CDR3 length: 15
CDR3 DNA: TGTGCCTGGAGTCTAAAGCAAGCGGGGAAAGGTGAAGCTTTCTTT
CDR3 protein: CAWSLKQAGKGEAFF

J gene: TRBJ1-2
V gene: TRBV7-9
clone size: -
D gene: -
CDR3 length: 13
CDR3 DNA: TGTGCCAGCAGCTCCCAGGGATATGGTGGCTACACCTTC
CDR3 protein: CASSSQGYGGYTF

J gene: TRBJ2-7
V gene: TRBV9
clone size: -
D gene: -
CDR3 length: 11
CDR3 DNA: TGTGCCAGCAGCGCCCCCAACGAGCAGTACTTC
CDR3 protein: CASSAPNEQYF

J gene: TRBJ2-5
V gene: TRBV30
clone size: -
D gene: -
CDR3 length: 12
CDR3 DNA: TGTGCCTGGCGGGTACAAGTGGAGACCCAGTACTTC
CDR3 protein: CAWRVQVETQYF

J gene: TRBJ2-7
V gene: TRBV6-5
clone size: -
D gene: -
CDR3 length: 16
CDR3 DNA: TGTGCCAGCAGTTACTCGAACGGGGGCGCCGGGGGGGAGCAGTACTTC
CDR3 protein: CASSYSNGGAGGEQYF

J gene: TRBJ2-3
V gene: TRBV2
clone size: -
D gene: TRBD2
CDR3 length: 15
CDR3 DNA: TGTGCCAGCAGTGAAACTAGCGGGAGGGCAGATACGCAGTATTTT
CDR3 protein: CASSETSGRADTQYF

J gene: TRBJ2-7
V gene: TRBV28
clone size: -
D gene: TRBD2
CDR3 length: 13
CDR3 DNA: TGTGCCAGCACTCCGCCGGGACTAAGGGAGCAGTACTTC
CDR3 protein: CASTPPGLREQYF

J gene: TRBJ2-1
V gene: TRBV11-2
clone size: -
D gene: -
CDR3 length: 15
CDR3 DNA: TGTGCCAGCAGCTTAGCGGTCGTCCCAGGGGATGAGCAGTTCTTC
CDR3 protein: CASSLAVVPGDEQFF

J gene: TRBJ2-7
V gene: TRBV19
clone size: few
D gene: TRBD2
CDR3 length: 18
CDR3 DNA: TGTGCCAGTAGCATCGTCAACGTGGCTAGCGGGAACCTAAACGAGCAGTACTTC
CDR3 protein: CASSIVNVASGNLNEQYF

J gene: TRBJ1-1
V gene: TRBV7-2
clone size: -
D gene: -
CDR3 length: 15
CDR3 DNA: TGTGCCAGCAGCTTAGTTGGACAGAGGAACACTGAAGCTTTCTTT
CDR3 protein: CASSLVGQRNTEAFF

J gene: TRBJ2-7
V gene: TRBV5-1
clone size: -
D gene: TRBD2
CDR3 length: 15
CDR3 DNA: TGCGCCAGCAGCTTGACACTAGCGGGAGACTACGAGCAGTACTTC
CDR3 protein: CASSLTLAGDYEQYF

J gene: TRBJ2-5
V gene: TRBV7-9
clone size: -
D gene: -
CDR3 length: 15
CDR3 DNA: TGTGCCAGCAGCCCCCATGGGGACTGGGGGGAGACCCAGTACTTC
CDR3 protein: CASSPHGDWGETQYF

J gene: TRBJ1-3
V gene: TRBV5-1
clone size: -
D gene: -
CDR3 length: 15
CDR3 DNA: TGCGCCAGCAGCTTGAGTCAGGGAGCTGGAAACACCATATATTTT
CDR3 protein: CASSLSQGAGNTIYF

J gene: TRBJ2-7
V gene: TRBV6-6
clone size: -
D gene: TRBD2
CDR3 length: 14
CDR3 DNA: TGTGCCAGCAGTCGGACTAGCCTAATAGACGAGCAGTACTTC
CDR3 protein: CASSRTSLIDEQYF

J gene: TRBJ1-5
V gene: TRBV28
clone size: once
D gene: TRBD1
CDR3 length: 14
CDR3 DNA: TGTGCCAGTCATTTTGGGACAGGGTATCAGCCCCAGCATTTT
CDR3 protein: CASHFGTGYQPQHF

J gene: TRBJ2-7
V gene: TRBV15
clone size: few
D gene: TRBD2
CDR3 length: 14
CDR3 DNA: TGTGCCACCAGCCGGACTAGCGGGAGTGGAGAGCAGTACTTC
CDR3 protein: CATSRTSGSGEQYF

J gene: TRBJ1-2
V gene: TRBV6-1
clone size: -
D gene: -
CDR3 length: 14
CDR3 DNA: TGTGCCAGCAGTGAAAATCTTTCCGGGGTTGGCTACACCTTC
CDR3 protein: CASSENLSGVGYTF

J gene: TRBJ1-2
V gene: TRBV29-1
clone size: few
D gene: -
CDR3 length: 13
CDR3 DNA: TGCAGCGTTGTCCCCAAACCCAACTATGGCTACACCTTC
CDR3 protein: CSVVPKPNYGYTF